Listed here are 20 T cell receptor beta chains from one sample, sequenced in a study of human T cells and chemical hapten exposure. TCRdb independently ran MiXCR on the RACE reads; one entry per CDR3 protein. The sample lists a few hundred thousand distinct CDR3 sequences; about 6.3% were seen once. Described time point: patch test 2, 6 weeks after DPC sensitization. As to treatment: therapeutic diphenylcyclopropenone sensitization with weekly scalp DPC. The sequencing here drew on whole blood, taken in connection with sensitization to the hapten diphenylcyclopropenone (DPC). The receptors originated from a woman in her late teens or twenties with alopecia areata. Some clones in this sample may be carry-over from other donors' samples.

The chain employs TRBV4-2 and TRBJ2-1; D remains ambiguous. Trimming pared 4 bases from V and 3 bases from J, leaving 7 bases between. The germline gives CDR1 LGHNA, CDR2 YNFKEQ. The CDR3 totals 13 residues. The CDR3 reads CASSPPVYNEQFF. The DNA for the CDR3 is TGTGCCAGCAGCCCGCCAGTCTACAATGAGCAGTTCTTC.

J is TRBJ1-5 and V is TRBV5-1, with D unclear. Trimming cost V 6 bases and J 3 bases, with 13 bases left between them. The germline gives CDR1 SGHRS, CDR2 YFSETQ. The CDR3 extends over 14 amino acids. CDR3 in DNA: TGCGCCAGCACCCCCGGTCAGTTCAATCAGCCCCAGCATTTT. Its protein product is CASTPGQFNQPQHF.

This clonotype was found many times. The chain carries TRBV7-9 and TRBJ1-1; D is unclear. Germline V lookup: CDR1 SEHNR, CDR2 FQNEAQ (reference sequence). The CDR3 sequence is 14 residues long. Trimming shortened V by 3 bases and J by 1 base, and 9 bases separated the two germline ends. The CDR3 reads CASSFSQANTEAFF. CDR3 coding DNA: TGTGCCAGCAGCTTTAGTCAGGCGAACACTGAAGCTTTCTTT.

This clonotype turned up a few times. This chain connects TRBV7-8 to TRBJ2-3; D unresolved. The V gene lost 3 bases and the J gene lost 5 bases, with 12 bases spanning the gap. There are 14 residues in the CDR3. In germline, CDR1 is SGHVS, CDR2 FQNEAQ. Here the CDR3 DNA reads TGTGCCAGCAGCTTGCGGACGAGAGGAGATACGCAGTATTTT. Translating it yields CASSLRTRGDTQYF.

Only a few counts were recorded for this clonotype. This rearrangement joins TRBV4-1 to TRBJ2-5; D uncertain. Germline loops: CDR1 MGHRA, CDR2 YSYEKL. The V gene lost 0 bases and the J gene lost 7 bases, with 18 bases spanning the gap. The CDR3 has 16 residues. The CDR3 reads CASSQEWPEVGRTQYF. The CDR3, as DNA: TGCGCCAGCAGCCAAGAGTGGCCAGAGGTCGGACGGACCCAGTACTTC.

This chain links TRBV4-3 with TRBJ2-1, with 7 bases matching TRBD2. Per the germline V gene, CDR1 is LGHNA and CDR2 is YSLEER. Trimming took 3 bases from V and 7 from J; bases not matched to a gene: 12. The CDR3 extends over 16 amino acids. The CDR3 sequence: CASSQVLGREANEQFF. The CDR3 nucleotides are TGCGCCAGCAGCCAGGTCCTTGGCCGGGAGGCGAATGAGCAGTTCTTC.

In this sample, this clonotype turned up many times. The rearrangement joins TRBV9 to TRBJ1-2; D gene unclear. The CDR3 has 13 residues. Germline loops: CDR1 SGDLS, CDR2 YYNGEE. Trimming left V 6 bases short and J 4 bases short, with 13 bases between. The CDR3 spells CASTPTGSYGYTF. Written as DNA, the CDR3 is TGTGCCAGCACGCCAACGGGGAGCTATGGCTACACCTTC.

The chain is built from TRBV4-2 and TRBJ2-3; D possibly matches TRBD1 or TRBD2 (5 bases each). The germline V gene encodes CDR1 LGHNA and CDR2 YNFKEQ. V lost 2 bases and J 6 bases, leaving 24 bases between the germline ends. The CDR3 spans 18 residues. This CDR3 is CASSQTFSGTSITDTQYF. The DNA of the CDR3 is TGTGCCAGCAGCCAAACCTTCTCCGGGACCTCGATCACGGATACGCAGTATTTT.

This clonotype appeared many times. The chain couples TRBV11-2 to TRBJ1-2; D is unclear. Germline CDR1 and CDR2: SGHAT and FQNNGV. This CDR3 comprises 12 residues. V lost 2 bases and J lost 9, with 10 bases in between. The CDR3, as DNA: TGTGCCAGCAGCTTAAAAGGAGGCCGCTACACCTTC. This translates into CASSLKGGRYTF.

This clonotype was recorded a few times. The chain couples TRBV9 to TRBJ2-1, with 13 bases matching TRBD2. CDR1 and CDR2 (germline): SGDLS, YYNGEE. The CDR3 sequence is 17 residues long. After removal of 4 bases from V and 10 bases from J, the junction contained 14 bases not matched to a gene. The CDR3 is CASSPIAGTSGVAEQFF. Here the CDR3 DNA reads TGTGCCAGCAGCCCGATAGCCGGGACTAGCGGGGTGGCGGAGCAGTTCTTC.

This clonotype was detected many times. The gene calls are TRBV5-1 and TRBJ1-5, with D maybe TRBD1 (5 bases). CDR3 size: 15 residues. Germline V gene data show CDR1 as SGHRS and CDR2 as YFSETQ. V lost 0 bases, J lost 6 bases, and 13 bases lay in between. The CDR3 DNA is TGCGCCAGCAGCTTGGGGGTGTTGGGGACTCAGCCCCAGCATTTT. This encodes CASSLGVLGTQPQHF. Complete variable domain (other parts from reference TRBV5-1 and TRBJ1-5): KAGVTQTPRYLIKTRGQQVTLSCSPISGHRSVSWYQQTPGQGLQFLFEYFSETQRNKGNFPGRFSGRQFSNSRSEMNVSTLELGDSALYLCASSLGVLGTQPQHFGDGTRLSIL.

This clonotype has a count of ten or more. The J gene is TRBJ1-1, the V gene TRBV20-1, with 9 positions matching TRBD1. V dropped 4 bases and J dropped 5; count of bases not matched to a gene: 8. The CDR3 is made up of 14 amino acids. The germline V gene has CDR1 DFQATT and CDR2 SNEGSKA (reference sequence). CDR3 nucleotides: TGCAGTGCTACGACCACAGACAGGGGGACTGAAGCTTTCTTT. It translates to CSATTTDRGTEAFF.

The table lists this clonotype with many counts. The chain employs TRBV4-3 and TRBJ1-4, with D possibly TRBD1 on 5 matching bases. From germline, CDR1 is LGHNA and CDR2 YSLEER. The length of the CDR3 is 16 residues. Trimming shortened V by 4 bases and J by 0 bases, and 12 bases separated the two germline ends. The CDR3 DNA follows: TGCGCCAGCAGCCCCGATCGGGGGTCAACTAATGAAAAACTGTTTTTT. Its translation is CASSPDRGSTNEKLFF.

The CDR3 sequence is CASSYLAGETEAFF. In DNA form, the CDR3 reads TGTGCCAGCAGTTACTTGGCAGGGGAAACTGAAGCTTTCTTT. This sequence joins TRBV6-8 and TRBJ1-1; D might be TRBD1 (6 bases). The CDR3 runs to 14 residues. V gave up 1 base and J gave up 5 bases, with 11 bases separating them. Germline V gene data show CDR1 as MNHGY and CDR2 as SAAAGT.

This clonotype was detected ten times or more. The chain combines TRBV6-6 with TRBJ1-1, with D perhaps matching TRBD1 (5 bases). The CDR3 consists of 15 residues. Trimming cost V 8 bases and J 0 bases, with 16 bases left between them. The germline gives CDR1 MNHNY, CDR2 SVGAGI (reference sequence). CDR3 nucleotides: TGTGCCAGCTTTCGCCCCCTGGGACTGAACACTGAAGCTTTCTTT. As protein: CASFRPLGLNTEAFF.

The chain combines TRBV6-2 or TRBV6-3 with TRBJ2-3, with a tentative D call TRBD1 (5 bases). Germline CDR1 reads MNHEY; CDR2 reads SVGEGT. V lost 7 bases and J lost 9, with 20 bases in between. The CDR3 covers 14 residues. DNA for the CDR3: TGTGCCAGCATCATGGGGCCGTCCCTCCAGACGCAGTATTTT. Translating it yields CASIMGPSLQTQYF.

The CDR3 here is CASTPWGLRGTEAFF. Here the CDR3 DNA reads TGTGCCAGCACCCCCTGGGGGTTACGGGGCACTGAAGCTTTCTTT. This sequence joins TRBV6-5 and TRBJ1-1, with a tentative D call TRBD1 (5 bases). Germline V gene data show CDR1 as MNHEY and CDR2 as SVGAGI. This CDR3 is 15 amino acids long. V was trimmed by 7 bases and J by 4 bases, leaving 19 bases between them.

This clonotype was counted between two and nine times. This chain links TRBV7-2 with TRBJ2-7; 7 bases map to TRBD1. Germline V lookup: CDR1 SGHTA, CDR2 FQGNSA. The CDR3 spans 14 residues. J was trimmed by 3 bases and V by 5 bases; bases with no gene match: 7. CDR3 in amino acids: CASSPIRDSYEQYF. In DNA form, the CDR3 reads TGTGCCAGCAGCCCAATCCGGGACAGCTACGAGCAGTACTTC.

There are many counts of this clonotype. J is TRBJ2-3 and V is TRBV24-1; 9 bases line up with TRBD1. Germline CDR1 and CDR2: KGHDR and SFDVKD. V trimming: 7 bases; J trimming: 3 bases; junction bases outside the gene matches: 10. CDR3 length equals 16 residues. In nucleotides, the CDR3 is TGTGCCACCAGGGCCACAGGGGGCGTTGGGACAGATACGCAGTATTTT. Translating it yields CATRATGGVGTDTQYF.

This chain connects TRBV4-1 to TRBJ1-5; tentatively, D is TRBD1 (6 bases). CDR3 size: 19 residues. V lost 1 base, J lost 1 base, and 20 bases lay in between. Germline CDR1 is MGHRA and CDR2 is YSYEKL. CDR3 region: CASSQGVSGGQVSNQPQHF. In DNA, the CDR3 is TGCGCCAGCAGCCAAGGTGTTTCCGGGGGGCAGGTAAGCAATCAGCCCCAGCATTTT.